The entry that follows covers one TCR beta chain sequence. Cohorts were assigned according to the clinical history that participants reported. It was within 2 weeks before study entry that exposed participants met a COVID-19 case. The data were obtained in a study of blood T cell repertoires in COVID-19. Germline CDR1 reads DFQATT; CDR2 reads SNEGSKA (reference sequence). V was trimmed by 3 bases and J by 0 bases, leaving 5 bases between them. This CDR3 is built from 13 residues. In the original processing: Reference gene primers were amplified, and this amplification served to estimate nucleated cell counts. TCRdb's copy holds only in-frame clones and misses some; the assay was immunoSEQ multiplex PCR. V, J and clone size are taken as reported in that table, and D and trimming were inferred from the DNA itself. The repertoire includes hundreds of thousands of clones, 70% to 90% of them detected once, and about 1.5% sits in the top ten.

Material for sequencing was PBMCs or T cells enriched from blood (not recorded which). The chain employs TRBV20-1 and TRBJ2-2; D not resolved. The clonotype originates from a woman aged 18 to 35 who had been exposed to COVID-19. The CDR3 DNA reads TGCAGTGCTAGTTCGGCGAACACCGGGGAGCTGTTTTTT. Its protein is CSASSANTGELFF.